This is a list of T cell receptor beta chains from one sample in a study of shared clonotypes between healthy human individuals. Repertoires were generated with immunoSEQ multiplex PCR, while TCRdb's copy carries only in-frame clones and drops some. Among some 2,400,000 clones listed, approximately 94% were seen once. The sequenced material came from naive CD4+ T cells sorted from blood. The source of these receptors is a man younger than 30 in good health. The CDR3 runs from the conserved cysteine through the conserved F or W. Each record gives: D gene, V gene, CDR3 protein. D genes are given only for firm matches.

d_call: TRBD1
v_call: TRBV5-1
cdr3_aa: CASSTEPGTGSDTQYF

d_call: NA
v_call: TRBV7-9
cdr3_aa: CASSLSERNTGELFF

d_call: TRBD2
v_call: TRBV7-2
cdr3_aa: CASRPATSGTDNEQFF

d_call: NA
v_call: TRBV10-2
cdr3_aa: CASTLNGDPTDTQYF

d_call: TRBD1
v_call: TRBV7-2
cdr3_aa: CASSSQGQFNYGYTF

d_call: TRBD2
v_call: TRBV28
cdr3_aa: CASSSGGPAYEQYF

d_call: TRBD1
v_call: TRBV9
cdr3_aa: CASNEGQGAGETQYF

d_call: TRBD2
v_call: TRBV10-1
cdr3_aa: CASSDSGRARTGELFF

d_call: NA
v_call: TRBV2
cdr3_aa: CASSEWGPNEKLFF

d_call: NA
v_call: TRBV28
cdr3_aa: CASSFGQGSNQPQHF

d_call: NA
v_call: TRBV11-2
cdr3_aa: CASSSYSYEQYF

d_call: TRBD1
v_call: TRBV19
cdr3_aa: CASSRWTGEAETQYF

d_call: TRBD1
v_call: TRBV2
cdr3_aa: CASSARTGTGDEQYF

d_call: TRBD1
v_call: TRBV4-1
cdr3_aa: CASSQVGQGVDGYTF

d_call: NA
v_call: TRBV2
cdr3_aa: CASSREEGQPQHF

d_call: NA
v_call: TRBV6-5
cdr3_aa: CASSFQGSTGELFF

d_call: NA
v_call: TRBV7-9
cdr3_aa: CASSLEGGFYGYTF

d_call: TRBD2
v_call: TRBV10-3
cdr3_aa: CAITDLGSGTSGGISTDTQYF

d_call: NA
v_call: TRBV5-1
cdr3_aa: CASHTGPGVVSYEQYF

d_call: TRBD1
v_call: TRBV11-2
cdr3_aa: CASSFSTGTGNYEQYF

d_call: TRBD2
v_call: TRBV9
cdr3_aa: CASSVGLASDTQYF

d_call: NA
v_call: TRBV5-6
cdr3_aa: CASSWGRDGYTF

d_call: NA
v_call: TRBV11-2
cdr3_aa: CASIPGKGGPGNEQFF

d_call: NA
v_call: TRBV12-5
cdr3_aa: CASGPGNTIYF

d_call: TRBD2
v_call: TRBV5-1
cdr3_aa: CASSLLIGGRGGTDTQYF

d_call: NA
v_call: TRBV14
cdr3_aa: CASSQAGTSYGYTF

d_call: NA
v_call: TRBV6-1
cdr3_aa: CASSEVWSGAGETQYF

d_call: TRBD1
v_call: TRBV11-2
cdr3_aa: CASSLDTGGQPQHF

d_call: NA
v_call: TRBV9
cdr3_aa: CASSPRPGSPPLHF

d_call: NA
v_call: TRBV11-2
cdr3_aa: CASSQGSSNYGYTF

d_call: NA
v_call: TRBV4-3
cdr3_aa: CASSQDRVEGTQYF

d_call: TRBD1
v_call: TRBV27
cdr3_aa: CASSLDRVYNEQFF

d_call: TRBD2
v_call: TRBV28
cdr3_aa: CASSPSGTSGSYNEQFF